This TCR beta chain was obtained from a study of blood T cells in healthy people across ages. Trimming stripped 3 bases from V and 6 bases from J, with 12 bases between. Per the germline V gene, CDR1 is SGDLS and CDR2 is YYNGEE. CDR3 length equals 13 residues. The authors ran a second PCR of 7 to 11 cycles using a sample-barcoded 5' primer and a J-beta primer mix. TCRdb reprocessed the 5' RACE reads via MiXCR and lists one record per CDR3 protein. Of more than 1,000,000 distinct CDR3 sequences detected, approximately 25% appear once; the ten largest clones hold less than 0.75%. Extracted total RNA amounted to at least 5.5 micrograms for each sample. These same data were also listed under a study on T cells of mothers and their children.

The chain joins TRBV9 to TRBJ2-5, with unresolved D. The source of this sequence is a girl aged 2-10 years in good health. Sequencing was performed on blood. In nucleotides, the CDR3 is TGTGCCAGCAGCGGAGGACCCTTGAAGACCCAGTACTTC. Translation: CASSGGPLKTQYF. Filled out from reference TRBV9 and TRBJ2-5, the complete variable domain reads DSGVTQTPKHLITATGQRVTLRCSPRSGDLSVYWYQQSLDQGLQFLIQYYNGEERAKGNILERFSAQQFPDLHSELNLSSLELGDSALYFCASSGGPLKTQYFGPGTRLLVL.